The text below deals with one T cell receptor beta chain. The participants were between 18 and 89 years old and came from 24 US areas. Cohort placement rested on clinical history that participants reported themselves. All recovered Cohort 3 donors got two negative PCRs, got clearance, or saw symptom resolution. The germline V gene has CDR1 SGHTA and CDR2 FQGNSA. This CDR3 comprises 16 residues. V was clipped by 2 bases and J by 4 bases; unmatched bases: 10. This record comes from a study of blood T cell repertoires in COVID-19. On the study more broadly: PBMCs, B-cell-depleted T cells, or T cells were the source of the cDNA or gDNA that made up the material.

Measured with immunoSEQ multiplex PCR; TCRdb has only the in-frame clones, and not every one. Counted here are around 200,000 clones, about nine tenths occurring once; the ten biggest clones make up less than 1.5%. Material for sequencing was PBMCs or T cells enriched from blood (not recorded which). The TCR originated in a man aged 25 to 45 who had recovered from COVID-19. The chain combines TRBV7-2 with TRBJ2-7, with TRBD2 matching over 8 bases. Written as DNA, the CDR3 is TGTGCCAGCAGCTTAAAGACCGGGGGGGCCTTTTACGAGCAGTACTTC. Its protein is CASSLKTGGAFYEQYF.